Presented here are 3 T cell receptor beta chains from one specimen sequenced in a study of spatial heterogeneity in lung cancer. TCRdb reprocessed the 5' RACE reads via MiXCR and lists one record per CDR3 protein. This repertoire shows more than 45,000 distinct CDR3 sequences, less than 5.5% found once; its top ten account for over 8.5%. Specified time point: sample taken at primary tumor resection. Unsorted samples of tumor, nontumor lung or frozen PBMC had their whole RNA sequenced. Sample: PBMCs, taken at surgery. The receptors were gathered from a male donor with early-stage non-small cell lung cancer.

This clonotype came up many times. The chain joins TRBV12-3 or TRBV12-4 to TRBJ1-1; D unclear. This CDR3 is 12 amino acids long. The V end lost 6 bases, the J end lost 8 bases, and 13 bases lay between the germline ends. In nucleotides, the CDR3 is TGTGCCAGCAGGTGGAGTATGGCAGAAGCTTTCTTT. Amino acids: CASRWSMAEAFF.

This clonotype was counted many times. The chain couples TRBV10-3 to TRBJ2-7; a possible D gene is TRBD1 (6 bases). The CDR3 sequence is 14 residues long. The germline V gene has CDR1 ENHRY and CDR2 SYGVKD. V lost 7 bases, J lost 0 bases, and 13 bases lay in between. CDR3 residues: CAITDRLSSYEQYF. CDR3 DNA: TGTGCCATCACCGACAGGCTAAGCTCCTACGAGCAGTACTTC.

This clonotype was seen many times. The rearrangement joins TRBV5-1 to TRBJ2-3; tentative D call: TRBD2 (5 bases). The CDR3 runs to 15 residues. CDR1 and CDR2 from the germline V gene are SGHRS and YFSETQ. With 5 bases removed from V and 1 base from J, the gap between germline ends came to 14 bases. The CDR3 DNA is TGCGCCAGCAGGCAAGGACCGGAGGGCACAGATACGCAGTATTTT. It encodes CASRQGPEGTDTQYF. Using reference TRBV5-1 and TRBJ2-3 for the parts outside the CDR3, the full variable domain is KAGVTQTPRYLIKTRGQQVTLSCSPISGHRSVSWYQQTPGQGLQFLFEYFSETQRNKGNFPGRFSGRQFSNSRSEMNVSTLELGDSALYLCASRQGPEGTDTQYFGPGTRLTVL.